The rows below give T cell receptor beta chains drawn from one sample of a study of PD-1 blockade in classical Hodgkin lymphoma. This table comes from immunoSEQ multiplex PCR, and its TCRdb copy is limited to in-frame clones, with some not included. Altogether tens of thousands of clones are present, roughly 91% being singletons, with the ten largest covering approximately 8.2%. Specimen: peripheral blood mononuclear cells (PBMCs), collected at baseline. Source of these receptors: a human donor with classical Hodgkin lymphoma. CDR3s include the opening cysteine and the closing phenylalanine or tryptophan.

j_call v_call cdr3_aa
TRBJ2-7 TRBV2 CASRHATGTGFYEQYF
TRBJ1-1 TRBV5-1 CASSPDRIFEAFF
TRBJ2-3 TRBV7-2 CASSFPIVRGRGTDTQYF
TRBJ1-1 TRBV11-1 CASSYDGFGGYTEAFF
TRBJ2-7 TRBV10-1 CASTRTGTVAYEQYF
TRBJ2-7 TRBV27 CASSSGTGIYEQYF
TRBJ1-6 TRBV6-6 CASSYSIGYEDSPLHF
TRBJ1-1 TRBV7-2 CASSLFGGTNTEAFF
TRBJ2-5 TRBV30 CAWSRTGGPRETQYF
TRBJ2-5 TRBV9 CASSAPGLAEGETQYF
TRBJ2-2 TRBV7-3 CASSLSLAGIHIANTGELFF
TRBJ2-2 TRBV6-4 CASSERAPGELFF